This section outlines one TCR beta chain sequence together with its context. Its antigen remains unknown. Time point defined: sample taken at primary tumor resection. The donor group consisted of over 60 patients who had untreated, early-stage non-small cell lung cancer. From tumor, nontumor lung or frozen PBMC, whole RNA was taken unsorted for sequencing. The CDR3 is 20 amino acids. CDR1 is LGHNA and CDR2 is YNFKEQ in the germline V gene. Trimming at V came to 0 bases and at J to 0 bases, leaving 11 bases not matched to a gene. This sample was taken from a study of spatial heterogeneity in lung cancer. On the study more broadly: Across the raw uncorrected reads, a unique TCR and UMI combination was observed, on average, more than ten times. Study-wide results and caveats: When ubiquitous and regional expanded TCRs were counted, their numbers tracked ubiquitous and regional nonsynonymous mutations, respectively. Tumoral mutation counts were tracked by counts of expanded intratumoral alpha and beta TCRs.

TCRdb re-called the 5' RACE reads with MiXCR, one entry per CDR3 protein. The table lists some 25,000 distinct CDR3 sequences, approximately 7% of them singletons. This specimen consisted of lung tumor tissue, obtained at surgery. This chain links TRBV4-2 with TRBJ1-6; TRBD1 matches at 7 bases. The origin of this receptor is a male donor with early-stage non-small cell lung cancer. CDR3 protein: CASSQEAGGGGYSYNSPLHF. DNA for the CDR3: TGTGCCAGCAGCCAAGAGGCAGGGGGTGGGGGATACTCCTATAATTCACCCCTCCACTTT.